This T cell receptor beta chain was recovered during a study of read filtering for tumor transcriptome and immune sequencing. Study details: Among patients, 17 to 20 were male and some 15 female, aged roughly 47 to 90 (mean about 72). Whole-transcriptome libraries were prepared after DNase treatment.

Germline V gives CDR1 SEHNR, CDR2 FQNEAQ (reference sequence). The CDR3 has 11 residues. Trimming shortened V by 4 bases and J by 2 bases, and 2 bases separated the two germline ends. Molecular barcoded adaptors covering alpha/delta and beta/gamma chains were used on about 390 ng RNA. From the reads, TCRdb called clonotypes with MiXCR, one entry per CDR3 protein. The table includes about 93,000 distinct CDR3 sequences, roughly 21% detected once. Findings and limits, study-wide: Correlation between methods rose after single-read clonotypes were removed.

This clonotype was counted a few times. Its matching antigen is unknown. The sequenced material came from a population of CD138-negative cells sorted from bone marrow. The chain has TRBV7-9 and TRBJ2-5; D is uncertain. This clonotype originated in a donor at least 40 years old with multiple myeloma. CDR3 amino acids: CASSSQETQYF. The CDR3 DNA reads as TGTGCCAGCAGCTCTCAAGAGACCCAGTACTTC.